The 26 T cell receptor beta chains below come from one sample, sequenced in a study of blood T cells in healthy people across ages. The second PCR ran about 7 to 12 cycles with a sample-barcoded 5' primer and J-beta primers. Using its own MiXCR run on the 5' RACE reads, TCRdb lists one record per CDR3 protein. The sample consists of about 1,600,000 distinct CDR3 sequences, 42% of them appearing once. The specimen sequenced was blood. The receptors derive from a woman aged 18-29 years in good health.

The rearrangement links TRBV12-3 or TRBV12-4 to TRBJ2-1, with 13 positions matching TRBD2. Losses at the gene ends were 4 bases for V and 10 bases for J; bases not matched to a gene: 10. The CDR3 contains 16 residues. The CDR3 sequence is CASSSPTSGRFGEQFF. DNA of the CDR3: TGTGCCAGCAGTTCCCCGACTAGCGGGAGGTTTGGGGAGCAGTTCTTC.

In this sample, this clonotype turned up a few times. This sequence joins TRBV29-1 and TRBJ2-7; perhaps TRBD2 as D (6 bases). CDR1 SQVTM and CDR2 ANQGSEA come from the germline V gene. This CDR3 comprises 13 residues. Trimming stripped 4 bases from V and 0 bases from J, with 10 bases between. The CDR3 nucleotides are TGCAGCGTTGGCACTAGCAGCTCCTACGAGCAGTACTTC. Translation gives CSVGTSSSYEQYF.

This clonotype has ten or more counts. This chain joins TRBV5-1 and TRBJ2-1; no reliable D call. This CDR3 is built from 15 residues. CDR1 is SGHRS, CDR2 YFSETQ, per germline. V was trimmed by 3 bases and J by 3 bases, leaving 13 bases between them. The CDR3, as DNA: TGCGCCAGCAGCTCTCCGCATGGAGTCTACAATGAGCAGTTCTTC. It is translated as CASSSPHGVYNEQFF.

This clonotype was picked up a small number of times. The chain couples TRBV6-5 to TRBJ1-2; no definite D call. V shed 2 bases and J shed 3 bases, with 13 bases lying between them. The germline gives CDR1 MNHEY, CDR2 SVGAGI. The CDR3 runs to 15 residues. CDR3 in DNA: TGTGCCAGCAGTTACCTGGGCGCAGGCGACTATGGCTACACCTTC. Encoded protein: CASSYLGAGDYGYTF.

This clonotype has only a few counts. The chain has TRBV29-1 and TRBJ2-1, with D perhaps TRBD2 (7 bases). This CDR3 is 16 amino acids long. V lost 4 bases and J 3 bases, leaving 19 bases between the germline ends. Looked up from germline, CDR1 is SQVTM and CDR2 is ANQGSEA. The CDR3 nucleotides are TGCAGCGTTGGGGGGGGCGAGAATACGAACTACAATGAGCAGTTCTTC. This sequence encodes CSVGGGENTNYNEQFF.

The J gene is TRBJ2-1, the V gene TRBV21-1. TRBV21-1 is a pseudogene segment. The CDR3 totals 12 residues. CDR3 amino acids: CAICCGYNEQFF. Written as DNA, the CDR3 is TGTGCCATATGTTGCGGTTACAATGAGCAGTTCTTC.

The V gene is TRBV5-1, the J gene TRBJ2-5, with D perhaps matching TRBD1 (6 bases). The germline V gene encodes CDR1 SGHRS and CDR2 YFSETQ. The CDR3 is 14 amino acids. Trimming removed 0 bases at V and 3 bases at J, with 9 bases between. The CDR3 spells CASSLGDTEETQYF. In DNA form, the CDR3 reads TGCGCCAGCAGCTTGGGGGACACCGAAGAGACCCAGTACTTC. The entire variable domain, with the rest obtained from reference TRBV5-1 and TRBJ2-5, is as follows: KAGVTQTPRYLIKTRGQQVTLSCSPISGHRSVSWYQQTPGQGLQFLFEYFSETQRNKGNFPGRFSGRQFSNSRSEMNVSTLELGDSALYLCASSLGDTEETQYFGPGTRLLVL.

This clonotype was observed a single time. The rearrangement links TRBV10-3 to TRBJ1-2; the match to TRBD1 covers 7 bases. The CDR3 has 16 residues. The V gene's germline CDR1 is ENHRY and CDR2 SYGVKD. Trimming removed 2 bases from V and 2 bases from J; junction bases left unmatched: 8. CDR3 DNA sequence: TGTGCCATCAGTGAGCCACGGACAGGTCAGAACTATGGCTACACCTTC. As protein: CAISEPRTGQNYGYTF.

This clonotype has a handful of counts. The chain is built from TRBV10-3 and TRBJ2-5; no firm D call. Germline loops: CDR1 ENHRY, CDR2 SYGVKD. The CDR3 extends over 13 amino acids. V lost 7 bases and J 1 base, leaving 10 bases between the germline ends. The CDR3 loop reads CAITPDRQETQYF. CDR3 DNA sequence: TGTGCCATCACCCCGGACCGCCAAGAGACCCAGTACTTC.

This clonotype was counted between two and nine times. The chain is built from TRBV2 and TRBJ2-3; TRBD2 agrees at 12 bases. Germline loops: CDR1 SNHLY, CDR2 FYNNEI. The V segment lost 6 bases and the J segment 6 bases; nucleotides outside the gene matches: 10. The CDR3 length is 16 residues. For the CDR3, the DNA is TGTGCCAGCAGGAAGATGACTAGCGGGAGAGGGGATACGCAGTATTTT. Its translation is CASRKMTSGRGDTQYF.

V usage is TRBV6-2 or TRBV6-3 and J usage is TRBJ2-7; either TRBD1 or TRBD2 may supply D (5 bases each). Germline-derived CDR1 and CDR2 are MNHEY and SVGEGT. CDR3 length equals 16 residues. V lost 0 bases, J lost 3 bases, and 15 bases lay in between. CDR3 sequence reads: CASSYSPERGDYEQYF. For the CDR3, the DNA is TGTGCCAGCAGTTACTCCCCGGAGAGGGGCGACTACGAGCAGTACTTC.

The rearrangement joins TRBV29-1 to TRBJ2-2, with 8 bases fitting TRBD2. The CDR3 is 15 amino acids. Germline V gene lookup returns CDR1 SQVTM and CDR2 ANQGSEA. With 7 bases clipped from V and 1 base from J, the junction kept 8 bases outside the gene matches. CDR3 in amino acids: CSAKAGVLNTGELFF. CDR3 nucleotide sequence: TGCAGCGCAAAAGCGGGGGTGTTGAACACCGGGGAGCTGTTTTTT.

There are a few counts of this clonotype. The CDR3 nucleotides read TGTGCCAGCAGTTTCGGGGTGGACACCGGGGAGCTGTTTTTT. Translated, it gives CASSFGVDTGELFF. V and J are TRBV27 and TRBJ2-2; perhaps TRBD2 as D (5 bases). Germline loops: CDR1 MNHEY, CDR2 SMNVEV (reference sequence). This CDR3 has 14 amino acids. V dropped 3 bases and J dropped 3 bases, with 8 bases sitting between them.

The chain employs TRBV4-1 and TRBJ2-7; D gene unclear. V was shortened by 0 bases and J by 4 bases, with 13 bases between the two germline ends. The germline CDR1 and CDR2 sequences are MGHRA and YSYEKL. The CDR3 loop spans 15 amino acids. The chain's CDR3 is CASSQEGRFPYEQYF. The CDR3, as DNA: TGCGCCAGCAGCCAAGAAGGCAGGTTTCCTTACGAGCAGTACTTC.

A few counts support this clonotype. V gene TRBV12-3 or TRBV12-4 combines with J gene TRBJ1-6; D is uncertain. The CDR3 loop spans 13 amino acids. Deletions cut 4 bases from V and 8 bases from J, with 9 bases between. CDR3 region: CASSYEGDSPLHF. In nucleotides, the CDR3 is TGTGCCAGCAGTTACGAGGGAGATTCACCCCTCCACTTT.

The V and J genes are TRBV27 and TRBJ2-1, with D tentatively TRBD1 (6 bases). There are 16 residues in the CDR3. CDR1 and CDR2 from the germline V gene are MNHEY and SMNVEV (reference sequence). V gave up 11 bases and J gave up 8 bases, with 28 bases separating them. The CDR3 nucleotides read TGTGCCGACAGGCGAGGGTCGGCAGGGTCTCGGTATGAGCAGTTCTTC. It is translated as CADRRGSAGSRYEQFF.

This clonotype came up once. Written as DNA, the CDR3 is TGTGCCAGCAGTGACCCCAAGGGGGATAAGCAGTTCTTC. Its translation is CASSDPKGDKQFF. The chain joins TRBV6-5 to TRBJ2-1, with D possibly being TRBD1 (6 bases). This CDR3 is 13 amino acids long. V was cut by 5 bases and J by 11 bases, with 16 bases left in between. From germline, CDR1 is MNHEY and CDR2 SVGAGI.

As concerns this clonotype: The junction does not match germline at one end; this may be a read error. CDR3 sequence (DNA): TGTGCCAGCAGCTCCCACCCCGGGGGCACAGATACGCGGTATTTT. Encoded protein: CASSSHPGGTDTRYF. This chain joins TRBV7-9 and TRBJ2-3; D may correspond to TRBD1 or TRBD2 (6 bases each). Germline CDR1 is SEHNR and CDR2 is FQNEAQ (reference sequence). The CDR3 totals 15 residues.

The V gene is TRBV5-6, the J gene TRBJ2-3, with 7 positions matching TRBD1. The CDR3 length is 14 residues. The germline V gene encodes CDR1 SGHDT and CDR2 YYEEEE. Trimming took 6 bases from V and 1 from J; bases not matched to a gene: 5. This CDR3 reads CASTNRGRTDTQYF. The CDR3 DNA sequence: TGTGCCAGCACCAATAGGGGGCGCACAGATACGCAGTATTTT. The whole variable domain, filled in from reference TRBV5-6 and TRBJ2-3, reads DAGVTQSPTHLIKTRGQQVTLRCSPKSGHDTVSWYQQALGQGPQFIFQYYEEEERQRGNFPDRFSGHQFPNYSSELNVNALLLGDSALYLCASTNRGRTDTQYFGPGTRLTVL.

V and J are TRBV20-1 and TRBJ2-1, with a weak D call TRBD1 (6 bases). CDR1 and CDR2 from the germline V gene are DFQATT and SNEGSKA (reference sequence). V lost 5 bases, J lost 4 bases, and 15 bases lay in between. The CDR3 is 14 amino acids. CDR3 sequence (DNA): TGCAGTGCTCCACGACAGGCCACGTACAATGAGCAGTTCTTC. Its translation: CSAPRQATYNEQFF.

There are a few counts of this clonotype. The rearrangement links TRBV6-1 to TRBJ1-4, with D perhaps matching TRBD1 (6 bases). Germline V gives CDR1 MNHNS, CDR2 SASEGT. Deletions cut 5 bases from V and 8 bases from J, with 18 bases between. The CDR3 contains 15 residues. Written as DNA, the CDR3 is TGTGCCAGCAGTCCTAGGACAGCCGGAGACGAAAAACTGTTTTTT. It is translated as CASSPRTAGDEKLFF.

This clonotype was seen only a few times. The rearrangement uses TRBV29-1 and TRBJ1-2, with 8 positions matching TRBD1. V shed 3 bases, J shed 2 bases, and the junction held 5 bases outside the gene matches. The CDR3 consists of 14 residues. Germline CDR1 and CDR2: SQVTM and ANQGSEA. CDR3 bases: TGCAGCGTTGACTTACAGGGGGACAACTATGGCTACACCTTC. Amino acid sequence: CSVDLQGDNYGYTF.

This chain joins TRBV13 and TRBJ2-1; 8 nucleotides align to TRBD2. The DNA end is a closer match to TRBJ2-7, so the J assignment may be wrong. The CDR3 totals 15 residues. Germline assignment: CDR1 PRHDT and CDR2 FYEKMQ (reference sequence). Here the CDR3 DNA reads TGTGCCAGCAGCTTGCCCGGGACTAGTTACAATGAGCAGTACTTC. Its protein product is CASSLPGTSYNEQYF.

CDR3 residues: CSASNAMRPGELFF. The CDR3 nucleotides read TGCAGTGCTAGCAACGCAATGAGACCCGGGGAGCTGTTTTTT. The chain combines TRBV20-1 with TRBJ2-2; D is uncertain. Germline loops: CDR1 DFQATT, CDR2 SNEGSKA (reference sequence). This CDR3 region has 14 residues. Between the trimmed V and J ends, which lost 3 bases and 6 bases, there was a span of 14 bases.

This clonotype appeared a few times. The V call is TRBV18, the J call TRBJ1-2; 8 nucleotides align to TRBD1. V dropped 3 bases and J dropped 0; count of bases not matched to a gene: 9. Germline-derived CDR1 and CDR2 are KGHSH and LQKENI. The CDR3 covers 17 residues. CDR3 sequence (DNA): TGTGCCAGCTCACCGACCGGACAGGGCATCGCTAACTATGGCTACACCTTC. Translation gives CASSPTGQGIANYGYTF.

The J gene is TRBJ2-1, the V gene TRBV7-2; no clear D gene. Germline V gene lookup returns CDR1 SGHTA and CDR2 FQGNSA. The CDR3 is 15 residues long. Trimming took off 1 base at V and 0 bases at J, with 7 bases between the two ends. The CDR3 sequence is CASSLEALSYNEQFF. The CDR3 DNA sequence: TGTGCCAGCAGCTTAGAAGCCCTCTCCTACAATGAGCAGTTCTTC. Variable domain in full (rest from reference TRBV7-2 and TRBJ2-1): GAGVSQSPSNKVTEKGKDVELRCDPISGHTALYWYRQSLGQGLEFLIYFQGNSAPDKSGLPSDRFSAERTGGSVSTLTIQRTQQEDSAVYLCASSLEALSYNEQFFGPGTRLTVL.